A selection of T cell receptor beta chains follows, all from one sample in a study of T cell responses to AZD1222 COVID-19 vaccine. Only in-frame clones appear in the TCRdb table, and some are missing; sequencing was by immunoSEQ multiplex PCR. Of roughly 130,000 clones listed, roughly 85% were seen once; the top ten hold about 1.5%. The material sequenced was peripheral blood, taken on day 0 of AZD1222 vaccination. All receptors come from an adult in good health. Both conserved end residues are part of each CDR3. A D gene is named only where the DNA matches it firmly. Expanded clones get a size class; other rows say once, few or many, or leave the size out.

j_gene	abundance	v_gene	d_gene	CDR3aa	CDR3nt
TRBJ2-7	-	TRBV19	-	CASSTAGATGSYEQYF	TGTGCCAGTAGTACGGCAGGGGCAACAGGCTCCTACGAGCAGTACTTC
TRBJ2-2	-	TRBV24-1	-	CATSDLGVDTGELFF	TGTGCCACCAGTGATTTAGGGGTGGACACCGGGGAGCTGTTTTTT
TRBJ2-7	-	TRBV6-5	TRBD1	CASSSPEDRDEQYF	TGTGCCAGCAGTTCCCCCGAGGACAGGGACGAGCAGTACTTC
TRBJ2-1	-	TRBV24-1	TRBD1	CATSSPGTGTYNEQFF	TGTGCCACCTCTTCTCCCGGGACAGGGACCTACAATGAGCAGTTCTTC
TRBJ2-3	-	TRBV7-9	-	CASSLASSGDTQYF	TGTGCCAGCAGCTTAGCAAGCTCCGGGGATACGCAGTATTTT
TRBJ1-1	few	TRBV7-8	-	CASIGQLNTEAFF	TGTGCCAGCATAGGCCAGTTGAACACTGAAGCTTTCTTT
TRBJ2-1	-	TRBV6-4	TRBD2	CASSVAGGSYNEQFF	TGTGCCAGCAGTGTAGCGGGAGGCTCCTACAATGAGCAGTTCTTC
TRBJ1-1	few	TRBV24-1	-	CATRQGNTEAFF	TGTGCCACCAGACAGGGTAACACTGAAGCTTTCTTT
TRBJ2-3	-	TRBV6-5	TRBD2	CASSLGLADTDTQYF	TGTGCCAGCAGCCTGGGACTAGCGGACACAGATACGCAGTATTTT
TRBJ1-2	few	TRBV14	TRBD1	CASSPQQGNGYTF	TGTGCCAGCAGCCCACAACAGGGGAATGGCTACACCTTC
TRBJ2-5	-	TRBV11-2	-	CASSLGQVETQYF	TGTGCCAGCAGCTTAGGACAGGTCGAGACCCAGTACTTC
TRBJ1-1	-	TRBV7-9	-	CASSFSRQNTEAFF	TGTGCCAGCAGCTTTAGCCGACAGAACACTGAAGCTTTCTTT
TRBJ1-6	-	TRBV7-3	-	CASSAGSSYNSPLHF	TGTGCCAGCTCTGCGGGGAGCTCCTATAATTCACCCCTCCACTTT
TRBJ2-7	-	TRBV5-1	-	CASSWDSNYEQYF	TGCGCCAGCAGCTGGGACTCTAACTACGAGCAGTACTTC
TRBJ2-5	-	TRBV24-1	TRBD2	CATSGLAGEETQYF	TGTGCCACCAGTGGACTAGCGGGAGAAGAGACCCAGTACTTC
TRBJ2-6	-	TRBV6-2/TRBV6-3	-	CASSYSGTGANVLTF	TGTGCCAGCAGTTACTCCGGGACTGGGGCCAACGTCCTGACTTTC
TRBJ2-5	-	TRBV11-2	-	CASSLHGQFAETQYF	TGTGCCAGCAGCTTACACGGACAGTTTGCCGAGACCCAGTACTTC
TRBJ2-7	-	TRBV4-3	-	CASSQDLQGSYEQYF	TGCGCCAGCAGCCAAGATCTACAGGGCTCCTACGAGCAGTACTTC
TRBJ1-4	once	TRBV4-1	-	CASSKRPGGGEKLFF	TGCGCCAGCAGCAAGAGACCTGGCGGCGGTGAAAAACTGTTTTTT
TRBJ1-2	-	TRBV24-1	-	CATSDFQRSGYTF	TGTGCCACCAGTGATTTCCAGCGCTCTGGCTACACCTTC
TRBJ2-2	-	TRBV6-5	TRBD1	CARGTDNTGELFF	TGTGCCCGTGGGACAGACAACACCGGGGAGCTGTTTTTT
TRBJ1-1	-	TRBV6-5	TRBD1	CASTTPGTGGFAFF	TGTGCCAGCACTACCCCCGGGACAGGGGGCTTTGCTTTCTTT
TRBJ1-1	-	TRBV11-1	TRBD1	CASSPRQGRAYTEAFF	TGTGCCAGCAGCCCAAGACAGGGGCGGGCATACACTGAAGCTTTCTTT
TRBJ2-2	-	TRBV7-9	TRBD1	CASSLNRDRGAGELFF	TGTGCCAGCAGCTTAAATAGGGACAGGGGCGCCGGGGAGCTGTTTTTT
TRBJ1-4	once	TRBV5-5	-	CASSLNEGGNEKLFF	TGTGCCAGCAGCTTGAACGAGGGGGGAAATGAAAAACTGTTTTTT
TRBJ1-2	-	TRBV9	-	CASSVGGSYGYTF	TGTGCCAGCAGCGTAGGGGGCAGCTATGGCTACACCTTC
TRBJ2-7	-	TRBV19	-	CASSSLGSVGSYEQYF	TGTGCCAGTAGTAGTTTAGGGAGTGTGGGATCCTACGAGCAGTACTTC
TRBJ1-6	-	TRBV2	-	CASSESPGAQLISPLHF	TGTGCCAGCAGTGAAAGTCCAGGGGCTCAATTAATTTCACCCCTCCACTTT
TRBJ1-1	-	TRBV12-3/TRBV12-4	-	CASSVGLSAVSF	TGTGCCAGCAGTGTGGGACTTTCGGCGGTCTCATTT
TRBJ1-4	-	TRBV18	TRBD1	CASSPPGTVNEKLFF	TGTGCCAGCTCACCACCCGGGACAGTTAATGAAAAACTGTTTTTT
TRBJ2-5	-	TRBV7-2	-	CASSLEPGRTTQYF	TGTGCCAGCAGCTTAGAGCCCGGACGGACTACCCAGTACTTC
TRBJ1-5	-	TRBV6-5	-	CASSYSANQPQHF	TGTGCCAGCAGTTACAGCGCGAATCAGCCCCAGCATTTT
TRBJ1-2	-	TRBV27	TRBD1	CASSFLDRGNGYTF	TGTGCCAGCAGTTTCCTGGACAGGGGAAATGGCTACACCTTC
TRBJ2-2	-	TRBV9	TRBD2	CASSEGTSGLEYTGELFF	TGTGCCAGCAGCGAGGGGACTAGCGGACTCGAATACACCGGGGAGCTGTTTTTT
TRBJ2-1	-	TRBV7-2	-	CASSLASLGSSYNEQFF	TGTGCCAGCAGCTTAGCCTCTCTGGGGAGCTCCTACAATGAGCAGTTCTTC